This T cell receptor (beta chain) was obtained from a study of identical twins. Study-level points and caveats: There was more out-of-frame TCR alpha sharing in monozygotic twins than models estimated.

This CDR3 comprises 13 residues. CDR1 and CDR2 (germline): MDHEN, SYDVKM. The junction had 5 bases not matched to a gene; V was cut back by 10 bases and J by 7 bases. This clonotype was seen more than once but under ten times. Its target is not known. TCRdb reprocessed the 5' RACE reads via MiXCR and lists one record per CDR3 protein. The table lists 540,000 or so distinct CDR3 sequences, about 22% of them singletons. These same data were also listed under a study on yellow fever vaccine responses in identical twins. Turning to that study: The T cell response to vaccination in identical twins was reportedly partly convergent and partly personalized.

The TCR was taken from a woman aged 18-29 years in good health. V gene TRBV28 combines with J gene TRBJ2-2, with 11 bases that match TRBD2. Sequenced: CD4+ T cells sorted from blood. The CDR3 DNA reads TGTGCCACGACGACTAGCGGGGTCGGGGAGCTGTTTTTT. Translating it yields CATTTSGVGELFF.